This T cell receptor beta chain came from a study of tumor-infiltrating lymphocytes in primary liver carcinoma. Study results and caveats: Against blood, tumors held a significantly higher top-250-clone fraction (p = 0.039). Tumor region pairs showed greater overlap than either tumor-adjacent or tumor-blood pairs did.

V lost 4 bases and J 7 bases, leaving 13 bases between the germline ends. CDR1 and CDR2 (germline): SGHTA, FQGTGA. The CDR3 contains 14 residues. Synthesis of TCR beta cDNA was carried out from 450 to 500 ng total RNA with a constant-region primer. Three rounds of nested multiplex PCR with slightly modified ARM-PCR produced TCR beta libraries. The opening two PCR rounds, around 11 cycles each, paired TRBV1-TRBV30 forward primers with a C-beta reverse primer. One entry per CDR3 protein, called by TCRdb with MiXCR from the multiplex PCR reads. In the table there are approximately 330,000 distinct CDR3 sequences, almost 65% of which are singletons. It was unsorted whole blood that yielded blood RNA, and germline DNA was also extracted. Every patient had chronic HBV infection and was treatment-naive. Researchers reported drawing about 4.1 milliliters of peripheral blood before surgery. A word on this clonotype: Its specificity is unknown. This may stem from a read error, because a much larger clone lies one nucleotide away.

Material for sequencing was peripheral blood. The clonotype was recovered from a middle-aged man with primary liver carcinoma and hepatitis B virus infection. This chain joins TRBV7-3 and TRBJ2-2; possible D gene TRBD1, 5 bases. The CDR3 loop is CASSSYQGSGELFF. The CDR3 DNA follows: TGTGCCAGCAGCTCATACCAGGGAAGCGGGGAGCTGTTTTTT.